A selection of T cell receptor beta chains follows, all from one sample in a study of T-cell reconstitution after alpha-beta-depleted transplantation in children. One entry per CDR3 protein, called by TCRdb with MiXCR from the PCR reads. The sample contains approximately 210,000 distinct CDR3 sequences, more than 15% of which appear only once. Sequences were derived from PBMCs, mostly from graft donor cells, sampled 360 days after TCRalphabeta/CD19-depleted stem cell transplant. The source is a male patient between 2 and 10 years old who had a stem cell transplant for acute lymphoblastic leukemia, so the T cells may come from the graft donor. CDR3s include the opening cysteine and the closing phenylalanine or tryptophan. A D gene is named only where the DNA matches it firmly. Clone size is not always given. Where it is, it says once, few, many or a class for expanded clones.

>TRBJ2-7|-|-|TRBV5-6
CASSLLRQGNYEQYF
TGTGCCAGCAGCCTCCTGAGGCAGGGGAACTACGAGCAGTACTTC
>TRBJ2-1|TRBD1|-|TRBV11-1
CASSLIRDRGGEQFF
TGTGCCAGCAGCTTAATCCGGGACAGGGGTGGTGAGCAGTTCTTC
>TRBJ1-5|TRBD1|-|TRBV5-6
CASSLQGASGPQHF
TGTGCCAGCAGCTTACAGGGGGCCTCCGGGCCCCAGCATTTT
>TRBJ1-1|TRBD1|few|TRBV7-6
CASSLQQGQSATEAFF
TGTGCCAGCAGCTTACAGCAGGGACAGTCTGCCACTGAAGCTTTCTTT
>TRBJ2-7|-|-|TRBV4-1
CASTQAGSLEEQYF
TGCGCCAGCACCCAAGCAGGGTCTCTGGAGGAGCAGTACTTC
>TRBJ2-4|-|-|TRBV29-1
CSVENREGAKNIQYF
TGCAGCGTCGAGAACAGGGAAGGCGCCAAAAACATTCAGTACTTC
>TRBJ2-2|-|few|TRBV7-3
CASSPVGTSNTGELFF
TGTGCCAGCAGCCCCGTAGGAACTTCGAACACCGGGGAGCTGTTTTTT
>TRBJ2-1|TRBD2|few|TRBV7-3
CASTSGGYNEQFF
TGTGCCAGCACTAGCGGGGGGTACAATGAGCAGTTCTTC
>TRBJ2-1|-|few|TRBV5-6
CASSFLQGPYNEQFF
TGTGCCAGCAGCTTTTTACAGGGCCCGTACAATGAGCAGTTCTTC
>TRBJ1-2|TRBD1|-|TRBV28
CAGRRQGGYGYTF
TGTGCCGGAAGGAGACAGGGCGGCTATGGCTACACCTTC
>TRBJ2-2|-|-|TRBV7-2
CASSLIGGLTGELFF
TGTGCCAGCAGCTTAATCGGGGGACTCACCGGGGAGCTGTTTTTT
>TRBJ1-1|-|-|TRBV6-2/TRBV6-3
CASSNHRVEAFF
TGTGCCAGCAGCAACCACAGGGTCGAAGCTTTCTTT
>TRBJ2-2|TRBD2|-|TRBV7-9
CASNEGLAVNTGELFF
TGTGCCAGCAACGAGGGACTAGCGGTGAACACCGGGGAGCTGTTTTTT
>TRBJ1-2|-|few|TRBV29-1
CSVDDGYTF
TGCAGCGTTGACGATGGCTACACCTTC
>TRBJ2-7|-|-|TRBV7-2
CASSDTGFEQYF
TGTGCCAGCAGTGACACGGGGTTCGAGCAGTACTTC
>TRBJ2-5|-|few|TRBV12-3/TRBV12-4
CASSLDRGGGETQYF
TGTGCCAGCAGTTTAGACAGGGGAGGAGGAGAGACCCAGTACTTC
>TRBJ2-2|-|-|TRBV4-2
CASSQDPQGTGELFF
TGTGCCAGCAGCCAAGACCCCCAGGGGACCGGGGAGCTGTTTTTT
>TRBJ1-5|TRBD1|few|TRBV6-5
CASSYQQGNNQPQHF
TGTGCCAGCAGTTACCAACAGGGGAACAATCAGCCCCAGCATTTT
>TRBJ2-5|-|few|TRBV4-1
CASSQAWQRETQYF
TGCGCCAGCAGCCAAGCGTGGCAGCGAGAGACCCAGTACTTC
>TRBJ1-1|TRBD1|few|TRBV10-1
CASSGTGRTEAFF
TGCGCCAGCAGCGGGACAGGGCGAACTGAAGCTTTCTTT
>TRBJ1-3|-|few|TRBV15
CATSHGGSSGNTIYF
TGTGCCACCAGTCATGGGGGGTCCTCTGGAAACACCATATATTTT
>TRBJ2-7|TRBD2|-|TRBV4-3
CASSPTAGGVHEQYF
TGCGCCAGCAGCCCAACAGCGGGGGGCGTGCACGAGCAGTACTTC
>TRBJ2-7|-|few|TRBV11-2
CASSLIGTPHFYEQYF
TGTGCCAGCAGCTTGATCGGGACACCTCATTTCTACGAGCAGTACTTC
>TRBJ1-4|TRBD1|-|TRBV12-3/TRBV12-4
CASNKGQWHEKLFF
TGTGCCAGCAACAAGGGACAGTGGCATGAAAAACTGTTTTTT
>TRBJ2-7|-|few|TRBV7-8
CASSRQIQYEQYF
TGTGCCAGCAGTAGGCAGATTCAATACGAGCAGTACTTC
>TRBJ2-1|TRBD2|few|TRBV6-2/TRBV6-3
CASSSGLAGGTSNEQFF
TGTGCCAGCAGTTCAGGACTAGCGGGCGGAACCTCCAATGAGCAGTTCTTC
>TRBJ1-6|-|few|TRBV5-1
CASSLETGNNSPLHF
TGCGCCAGCAGCCTGGAGACGGGGAATAATTCACCCCTCCACTTT
>TRBJ2-7|-|few|TRBV20-1
CSANPPGKEVYEQYF
TGCAGTGCGAACCCCCCAGGGAAGGAGGTTTACGAGCAGTACTTC
>TRBJ2-2|-|-|TRBV5-1
CASSLQDRGELFF
TGCGCCAGCAGCCTTCAGGACCGCGGGGAGCTGTTTTTT